The table lists the clone carrying this T cell receptor (beta chain) with a count of one. Its antigen is unidentified. These data come from a study of post-analysis software for immune sequencing data. This CDR3 comprises 16 residues. Germline V gene lookup returns CDR1 SEHNR and CDR2 FQNEAQ (reference sequence). Study-level results: Those with multiple sclerosis, the patient group, showed significantly lower normalized Chao1 diversity than controls. Five or six TRBV segments appeared more often in patients than in controls, and TRBV5-6, TRBV5-1 and TRBV20-1 were among these. Samples sharing a preparation batch grouped tightly together when assessed by F measure.

The library was made from cDNA and included unique molecular identifiers. cDNA molecules numbering roughly 0.5 million came from about 0.94 to 9.7 million T cells. TCRdb used MiXCR to reprocess the PCR reads, holding one entry per CDR3 protein. The table lists approximately 660,000 distinct CDR3 sequences, 59% of them singletons. The V gene is TRBV7-9, the J gene TRBJ2-1; the D gene could be TRBD1 or TRBD2 (5 bases each). The J call could be wrong; TRBJ2-7 is a better fit for the DNA end. The TCR originated in a girl aged 2-10 years with multiple sclerosis. The sequenced sample consisted of blood. The CDR3 DNA reads as TGTGCCAGCAGCTCCGGGACGTTGAACCTAGGCAATGAGCAGTACTTC. This codes for CASSSGTLNLGNEQYF.